These 9 T cell receptor beta chains were all obtained from the same sample, sequenced in a study of shared T cell receptors in the human thymus. Assay: immunoSEQ multiplex PCR; the TCRdb copy retains only in-frame clones and omits some. Here the sample spans hundreds of thousands of clones, over 75% being singletons. These data are also associated with another study on human thymus T cells.

Sequencing was carried out using thymocytes. The receptors come from a boy younger than two with a congenital heart defect.

This clone has just one count. The genes are TRBV5-1 and TRBJ2-7; the D gene is possibly TRBD1 (5 bases). Per the germline V gene, CDR1 is SGHRS and CDR2 is YFSETQ. The CDR3 contains 17 residues. The ends were cut back, 0 bases at V and 4 bases at J, with 20 bases in the middle. For the CDR3, the DNA is TGCGCCAGCAGCTTGGAGTCGGCAGACAGAGGAGTATACGAGCAGTACTTC. Translation gives CASSLESADRGVYEQYF.

The rearrangement uses TRBV5-4 and TRBJ2-3; 15 bases match TRBD2. The CDR3 spans 17 residues. The ends lost 2 bases at V and 3 bases at J; junction bases unmatched: 4. CDR1 SGHNT and CDR2 YYREEE come from the germline V gene (reference sequence). CDR3 DNA sequence: TGTGCCAGCAGCTTCCGGACTAGCGGGGGGGCGACAGATACGCAGTATTTT. It yields the protein CASSFRTSGGATDTQYF.

This chain uses TRBV28 with TRBJ1-2; 8 bases align to TRBD1. Germline V CDR1 and CDR2: MDHEN, SYDVKM. The CDR3 covers 14 residues. Trimming at V came to 2 bases and at J to 7 bases, leaving 6 bases not matched to a gene. CDR3 sequence (DNA): TGTGCCAGCAGTTTAAGAGAGACAGGGGTTGGCTACACCTTC. It translates to CASSLRETGVGYTF.

The chain has TRBV7-2 and TRBJ2-7, with 7 nucleotides matching TRBD1. CDR1 is SGHTA and CDR2 is FQGNSA in the germline V gene. CDR3 length: 16 amino acids. V lost 5 bases to trimming and J lost 3 bases; unmatched junction nucleotides: 13. CDR3 nucleotides: TGTGCCAGCAGCCCTAGGGCCGGGACAGATGGCTACGAGCAGTACTTC. This encodes CASSPRAGTDGYEQYF. Together with reference TRBV7-2 and TRBJ2-7, the CDR3 gives the full variable domain: GAGVSQSPSNKVTEKGKDVELRCDPISGHTALYWYRQSLGQGLEFLIYFQGNSAPDKSGLPSDRFSAERTGGSVSTLTIQRTQQEDSAVYLCASSPRAGTDGYEQYFGPGTRLTVT.

This clone was detected only a few times. The V gene is TRBV6-6, the J gene TRBJ1-3; weak D call: TRBD1 (6 bases). From germline, CDR1 is MNHNY and CDR2 SVGAGI (reference sequence). The CDR3 has 16 residues. With 5 bases removed from V and 7 bases from J, the gap between germline ends came to 21 bases. The CDR3 loop is CASSPHRDSVWNTIYF. DNA for the CDR3: TGTGCCAGCAGTCCCCACAGGGATAGCGTTTGGAACACCATATATTTT.

CDR3 amino acids: CASSKGRGDGYGYTF. The CDR3 coding sequence is TGTGCCAGCAGTAAAGGGCGGGGGGACGGCTATGGCTACACCTTC. The chain joins TRBV27 to TRBJ1-2; possibly TRBD1 for D (5 bases). CDR1 and CDR2 (germline): MNHEY, SMNVEV (reference sequence). Trimming stripped 5 bases from V and 4 bases from J, with 17 bases between. CDR3 length: 15 residues.

The chain employs TRBV19 and TRBJ1-5, with D hard to call. With 4 bases removed from V and 4 bases from J, the gap between germline ends came to 20 bases. This CDR3 is 17 amino acids long. From germline, CDR1 is LNHDA and CDR2 SQIVND (reference sequence). CDR3 sequence reads: CASSTREAPDKNQPQHF. The CDR3 DNA follows: TGTGCCAGTAGTACCCGGGAGGCTCCCGACAAGAATCAGCCCCAGCATTTT. Combining the CDR3 with reference TRBV19 and TRBJ1-5 gives the whole variable domain DGGITQSPKYLFRKEGQNVTLSCEQNLNHDAMYWYRQDPGQGLRLIYYSQIVNDFQKGDIAEGYSVSREKKESFPLTVTSAQKNPTAFYLCASSTREAPDKNQPQHFGDGTRLSIL.

The rearrangement uses TRBV28 and TRBJ1-6; D call uncertain. The CDR3 extends over 18 amino acids. Trimming took off 2 bases at V and 2 bases at J, with 16 bases between the two ends. Per germline, CDR1 MDHEN and CDR2 SYDVKM. CDR3 sequence: CASSLNFTPATYNSPLHF. DNA of the CDR3: TGTGCCAGCAGTTTAAATTTCACCCCAGCGACCTATAATTCACCCCTCCACTTT.

This chain links TRBV6-1 with TRBJ1-2, with D maybe TRBD1 (5 bases). With 6 bases removed from V and 5 bases from J, the gap between germline ends came to 19 bases. The length of the CDR3 is 15 residues. Germline V gene sequence: CDR1 MNHNS, CDR2 SASEGT. As DNA, the CDR3 is TGTGCCAGCAGCCCGTCCCTCCAACAGGTATATGGCTACACCTTC. As protein: CASSPSLQQVYGYTF.